What follows are 6 T cell receptor beta chains derived from one specimen sequenced in a study of blood T cell repertoires in COVID-19. Sequenced by immunoSEQ multiplex PCR; TCRdb stores in-frame clones only, minus some. This table holds over 20,000 clones, roughly 85% found once. The sample taken for sequencing was peripheral blood. These receptors were collected from a human donor in a cohort sampled during active COVID-19.

This chain links TRBV6-5 with TRBJ1-2; tentatively, D is TRBD1 (5 bases). CDR1 and CDR2 from the germline V gene are MNHEY and SVGAGI. This CDR3 region has 14 residues. V was cut by 4 bases and J by 0 bases, with 9 bases left in between. CDR3 DNA sequence: TGTGCCAGCAGTTGGGGCCTGACTAACTATGGCTACACCTTC. This codes for CASSWGLTNYGYTF.

V usage is TRBV29-1 and J usage is TRBJ1-1, with D possibly matching TRBD1 (5 bases). V was pared by 7 bases and J by 4 bases, with 16 bases between. From germline, CDR1 is SQVTM and CDR2 ANQGSEA. The length of the CDR3 is 13 residues. The CDR3 is CSGFRAVGTEAFF. The DNA for the CDR3 is TGCAGCGGATTCAGGGCGGTCGGCACTGAAGCTTTCTTT.

This clone occurred once. The CDR3 here is CASTLTGTNQPQHF. CDR3 coding DNA: TGTGCCAGCACCCTGACAGGGACAAATCAGCCCCAGCATTTT. This chain joins TRBV2 and TRBJ1-5; the match to TRBD1 covers 7 bases. Trimming removed 7 bases from V and 4 bases from J; junction bases left unmatched: 7. The CDR3 runs to 14 residues. CDR1 SNHLY and CDR2 FYNNEI come from the germline V gene.

The chain combines TRBV29-1 with TRBJ2-3, with no clear D. CDR1 is SQVTM, CDR2 ANQGSEA, per germline. The ends were cut back, 3 bases at V and 3 bases at J, with 13 bases in the middle. This CDR3 contains 14 residues. The CDR3 coding sequence is TGCAGCGTTGATTCTGCCCCCCGGACAGATACGCAGTATTTT. Translating it yields CSVDSAPRTDTQYF.

The rearrangement links TRBV5-1 to TRBJ2-1; 7 bases fit TRBD2. In germline, CDR1 is SGHRS, CDR2 YFSETQ. This CDR3 spans 16 amino acids. With 4 bases clipped from V and 5 bases from J, the junction kept 12 bases outside the gene matches. CDR3 residues: CASSRPGASGDNEQFF. The DNA of the CDR3 is TGCGCCAGCAGCCGCCCTGGGGCTAGCGGCGACAATGAGCAGTTCTTC.

The gene calls are TRBV30 and TRBJ2-1, with a weak D call TRBD2 (6 bases). Germline CDR1 reads GTSNPN; CDR2 reads SVGIG (reference sequence). CDR3 size: 13 residues. The V gene lost 1 base and the J gene lost 9 bases, with 13 bases spanning the gap. CDR3 sequence: CAWSAGRDGEQFF. Here the CDR3 DNA reads TGTGCCTGGAGTGCCGGGAGAGACGGTGAGCAGTTCTTC.